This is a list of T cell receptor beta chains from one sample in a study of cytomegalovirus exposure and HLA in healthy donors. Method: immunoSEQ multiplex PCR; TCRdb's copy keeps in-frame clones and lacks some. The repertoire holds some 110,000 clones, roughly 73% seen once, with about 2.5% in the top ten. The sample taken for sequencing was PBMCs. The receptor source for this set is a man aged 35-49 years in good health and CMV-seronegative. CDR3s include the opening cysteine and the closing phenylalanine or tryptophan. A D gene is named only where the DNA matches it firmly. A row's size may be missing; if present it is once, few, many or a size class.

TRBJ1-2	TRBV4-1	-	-	CASSQDSGRYYGYTF	TGCGCCAGCAGCCAAGATAGTGGGAGGTACTATGGCTACACCTTC
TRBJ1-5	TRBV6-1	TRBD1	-	CASHRGSDQPQHF	TGTGCCAGCCACAGGGGATCAGATCAGCCCCAGCATTTT
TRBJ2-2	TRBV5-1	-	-	CASSLGAASTGELFF	TGCGCCAGCAGCTTAGGGGCGGCGAGCACCGGGGAGCTGTTTTTT
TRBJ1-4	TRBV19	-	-	CASSIPRDRSTNEKLFF	TGTGCCAGTAGTATACCCAGGGATCGTTCAACTAATGAAAAACTGTTTTTT
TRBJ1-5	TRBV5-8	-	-	CASIKFGQGSNQPQHF	TGTGCCAGCATCAAGTTCGGGCAGGGCAGCAATCAGCCCCAGCATTTT
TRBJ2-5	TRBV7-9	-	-	CASSLALRGRETQYF	TGTGCCAGCAGCTTAGCGCTACGGGGGAGGGAGACCCAGTACTTC
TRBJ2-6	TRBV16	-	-	CASSAGRAGANVLTF	TGTGCCAGCAGCGCGGGAAGGGCTGGGGCCAACGTCCTGACTTTC
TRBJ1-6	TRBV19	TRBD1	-	CASSISPGQYNSPLHF	TGTGCCAGTAGTATATCCCCGGGACAGTATAATTCACCCCTCCACTTT
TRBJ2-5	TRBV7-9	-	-	CASSLGGPQETQYF	TGTGCCAGCAGCTTAGGGGGCCCCCAAGAGACCCAGTACTTC
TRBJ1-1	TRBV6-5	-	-	CASSYSKGRGNTEAFF	TGTGCCAGCAGTTACTCGAAGGGGAGGGGGAACACTGAAGCTTTCTTT
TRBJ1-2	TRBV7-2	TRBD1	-	CASSFSRDSDGYTF	TGTGCCAGCAGTTTTTCCCGGGACAGTGATGGCTACACCTTC
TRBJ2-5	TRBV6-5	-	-	CASRPWTEGKETQYF	TGTGCCAGCAGACCTTGGACAGAAGGAAAAGAGACCCAGTACTTC
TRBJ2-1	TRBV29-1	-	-	CSVVGGGRRMDEQFF	TGCAGCGTAGTAGGGGGGGGACGGAGGATGGATGAGCAGTTCTTC
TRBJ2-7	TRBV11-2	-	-	CASRRLGGREQYF	TGTGCCAGCAGACGACTAGGAGGGCGGGAGCAGTACTTC
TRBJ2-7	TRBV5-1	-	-	CASSLGQSYEQYF	TGCGCCAGCAGCTTGGGACAGTCCTACGAGCAGTACTTC
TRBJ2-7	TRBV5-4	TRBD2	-	CASSPTSGGSYEQYF	TGTGCCAGCAGCCCCACTAGCGGGGGGTCCTACGAGCAGTACTTC
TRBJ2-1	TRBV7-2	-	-	CASRYSTGDNEQFF	TGTGCCAGCAGGTACTCGACTGGAGACAATGAGCAGTTCTTC
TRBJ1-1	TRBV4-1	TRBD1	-	CASSQQDRANTEAFF	TGCGCCAGCAGCCAACAGGACAGGGCGAACACTGAAGCTTTCTTT
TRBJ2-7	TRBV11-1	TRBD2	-	CASSRPSGGLSYEQYF	TGTGCCAGCAGCAGACCTAGCGGGGGACTCTCCTACGAGCAGTACTTC
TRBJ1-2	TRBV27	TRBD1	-	CASSLTGTGDGYTF	TGTGCCAGCAGCCTAACCGGGACAGGGGATGGCTACACCTTC
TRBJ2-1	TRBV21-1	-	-	CASSTRGPGLGNEQFF	TGTGCCAGCAGCACGCGGGGGCCCGGCCTAGGCAATGAGCAGTTCTTC
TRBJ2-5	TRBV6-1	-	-	CASRHRTLETQYF	TGTGCCAGCAGACATAGGACATTAGAGACCCAGTACTTC
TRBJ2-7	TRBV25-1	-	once	CASSDPGTGVKQYF	TGTGCCAGCAGTGATCCCGGGACTGGGGTTAAGCAGTACTTC
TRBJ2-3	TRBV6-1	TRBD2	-	CASTLAGGTDTQYF	TGTGCCAGCACACTAGCGGGAGGCACAGATACGCAGTATTTT
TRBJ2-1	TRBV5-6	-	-	CASSLISHGPHNEQFF	TGTGCCAGCAGCTTGATATCCCATGGGCCTCACAATGAGCAGTTCTTC
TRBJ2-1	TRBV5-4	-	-	CASSLATEQFF	TGTGCCAGCAGCTTGGCAACAGAGCAGTTCTTC
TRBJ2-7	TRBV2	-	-	CASSERGGTSYEQYF	TGTGCCAGCAGTGAACGAGGCGGGACTTCCTACGAGCAGTACTTC
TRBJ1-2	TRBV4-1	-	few	CASSQDSDRNPGSGYGYTF	TGCGCCAGCAGCCAGGACTCCGACAGGAACCCGGGCTCGGGCTATGGCTACACCTTC
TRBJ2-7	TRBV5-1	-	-	CATPGAYEQYF	TGCGCCACCCCTGGAGCCTACGAGCAGTACTTC
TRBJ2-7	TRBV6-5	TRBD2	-	CASSSPGLAGAYEQYF	TGTGCCAGCAGTTCCCCTGGACTAGCGGGGGCATACGAGCAGTACTTC
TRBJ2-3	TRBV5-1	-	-	CASSLDGTSTDTQYF	TGCGCCAGCAGCTTGGACGGGACTAGCACAGATACGCAGTATTTT
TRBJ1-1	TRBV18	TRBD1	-	CASSKGQMNTEAFF	TGTGCCAGCTCAAAGGGACAGATGAACACTGAAGCTTTCTTT
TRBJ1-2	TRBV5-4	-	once	CASSSMGADGYTF	TGTGCCAGCAGCTCCATGGGGGCTGATGGCTACACCTTC
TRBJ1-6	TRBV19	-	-	CASSMRRAGANSPLHF	TGTGCCAGTAGTATGAGGAGGGCGGGGGCAAATTCACCCCTCCACTTT
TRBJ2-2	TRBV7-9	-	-	CSSSLYREAGIGELFF	TGTTCCAGCAGCTTATATCGAGAGGCCGGGATAGGGGAGCTGTTTTTT
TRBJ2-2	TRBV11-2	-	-	CASSYGGVGVRELFF	TGTGCCAGCAGCTACGGAGGGGTCGGGGTCCGGGAGCTGTTTTTT
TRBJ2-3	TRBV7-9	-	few	CASSLRARPGATDTQYF	TGTGCCAGCAGCTTAAGGGCCCGCCCAGGGGCTACAGATACGCAGTATTTT
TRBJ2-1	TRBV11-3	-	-	CASSLTSYSYNEQFF	TGTGCCAGCAGCCTGACTAGTTACTCTTACAATGAGCAGTTCTTC
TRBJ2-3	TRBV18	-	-	CASSPKNTNTDTQYF	TGTGCCAGCTCACCAAAGAACACGAATACAGATACGCAGTATTTT
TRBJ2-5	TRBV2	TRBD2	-	CASSLSGDLPQYF	TGTGCCAGCAGTCTTAGCGGGGACCTCCCCCAGTACTTC
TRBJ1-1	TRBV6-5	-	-	CASSYSGGNTEAFF	TGTGCCAGCAGTTACTCGGGGGGGAACACTGAAGCTTTCTTT
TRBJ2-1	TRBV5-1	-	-	CASSPYRGSNNEQFF	TGCGCCAGCAGCCCCTACCGAGGTTCCAACAATGAGCAGTTCTTC
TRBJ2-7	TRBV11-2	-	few	CASSFNAEYEQYF	TGTGCCAGCAGCTTCAATGCGGAGTACGAGCAGTACTTC
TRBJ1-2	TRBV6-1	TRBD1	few	CASSEVQGGYGYTF	TGTGCCAGCAGTGAAGTACAGGGGGGCTATGGCTACACCTTC
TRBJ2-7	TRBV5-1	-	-	CASSLEGGALTTEQYF	TGCGCCAGCAGCTTGGAAGGGGGGGCTCTGACTACCGAGCAGTACTTC
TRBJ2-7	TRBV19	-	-	CASSNPGNSYEQYF	TGTGCCAGTAGTAACCCCGGGAACTCCTACGAGCAGTACTTC
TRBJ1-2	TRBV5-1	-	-	CASRQENYGYTF	TGCGCCAGCAGACAGGAAAACTATGGCTACACCTTC
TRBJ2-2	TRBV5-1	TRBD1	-	CASSLRTGQEGELFF	TGCGCCAGCAGCCTCCGGACAGGCCAGGAAGGGGAGCTGTTTTTT
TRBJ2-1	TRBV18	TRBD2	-	CASSLTGGNNEQFF	TGTGCCAGCTCATTAACGGGGGGAAACAATGAGCAGTTCTTC
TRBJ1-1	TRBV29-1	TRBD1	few	CSARTGYLNTEAFF	TGCAGCGCGAGGACAGGTTATTTGAACACTGAAGCTTTCTTT
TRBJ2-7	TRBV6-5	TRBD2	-	CASRFPSGGYEQYF	TGTGCCAGCAGATTCCCTAGCGGGGGCTACGAGCAGTACTTC